One sample yielded the 18 T cell receptor beta chains listed below, sequenced in a study of shared clonotypes between healthy human individuals. Only in-frame clones appear in the TCRdb table, and some are missing; sequencing was by immunoSEQ multiplex PCR. The sample records 2 million to 3 million clones, under 95% being singletons. The sample consisted of naive CD4+ T cells from PBMCs. Sample subset: CD45RA+ positively selected. The source of these receptors is a man aged 18 to 29 in good health. Some clones in this sample may be carry-over from other donors' samples.

The chain has TRBV27 and TRBJ1-4; possible D gene TRBD1, 5 bases. Germline CDR1 reads MNHEY; CDR2 reads SMNVEV (reference sequence). The ends were cut back, 5 bases at V and 8 bases at J, with 15 bases in the middle. The CDR3 covers 14 residues. The CDR3 bases are TGTGCCAGCAGTCTGCGACAGTCGGGGGAAAAACTGTTTTTT. Its protein product is CASSLRQSGEKLFF.

On this clone: This same CDR3 is encoded by further DNA sequences in the sample. The chain combines TRBV11-2 with TRBJ2-1; 9 bases are a match to TRBD1. From germline, CDR1 is SGHAT and CDR2 FQNNGV. With V trimmed by 6 bases and J by 6 bases, 3 bases remained unmatched. This CDR3 contains 13 residues. Here the CDR3 reads CASSSDRGNEQFF. The CDR3 DNA is TGTGCCAGCAGTTCGGACAGGGGCAATGAGCAGTTCTTC.

V is TRBV19 and J is TRBJ2-1; a possible D gene is TRBD1 (7 bases). The CDR3 consists of 12 residues. Trimming took 3 bases from V and 12 from J, leaving 12 bases between them. The V gene's germline CDR1 is LNHDA and CDR2 SQIVND (reference sequence). CDR3 region: CASSIRGERQFF. Written as DNA, the CDR3 is TGTGCCAGTAGTATCAGGGGGGAACGGCAGTTCTTC.

DNA for the CDR3: TGTGCCAGCAGCAAGACGAGGGAGCGCACCGGGGAGCTGTTTTTT. This sequence encodes CASSKTRERTGELFF. The chain has TRBV9 and TRBJ2-2; D may be TRBD2 (5 bases). CDR1 is SGDLS and CDR2 is YYNGEE in the germline V gene. V shed 4 bases and J shed 4 bases, with 14 bases lying between them. This CDR3 has 15 amino acids.

The gene calls are TRBV7-2 and TRBJ2-1, with 12 bases lining up with TRBD2. Germline V CDR1 and CDR2: SGHTA, FQGNSA. Losses at the gene ends were 5 bases for V and 11 bases for J; bases not matched to a gene: 4. The CDR3 consists of 13 residues. CDR3 bases: TGTGCCAGCAGCGCAGGGACTAGCGGGCAGCAGTTCTTC. Translating gives CASSAGTSGQQFF.

The chain uses TRBV5-6 and TRBJ2-5; D possibly corresponds to TRBD1 (6 bases). The DNA end favors TRBJ2-7, so the J call may be wrong. Germline lookup yields CDR1 SGHDT and CDR2 YYEEEE. The CDR3 has 13 amino acids. This chain's CDR3 is CASRTGHSYEQYF. The CDR3, as DNA: TGTGCCAGCAGAACAGGGCACTCCTACGAGCAGTACTTC.

The chain combines TRBV5-1 with TRBJ2-7; 7 bases map to TRBD2. This CDR3 is built from 15 residues. Trimming at V came to 0 bases and at J to 0 bases, leaving 3 bases not matched to a gene. The germline gives CDR1 SGHRS, CDR2 YFSETQ. The CDR3 DNA sequence: TGCGCCAGCAGCTTGGTGGCGGGAGCCTCCTACGAGCAGTACTTC. This codes for CASSLVAGASYEQYF.

This chain connects TRBV28 to TRBJ1-2, with D unresolved. This CDR3 contains 12 residues. V was clipped by 7 bases and J by 1 base, with 7 bases between them. Germline CDR1 is MDHEN and CDR2 is SYDVKM. The CDR3 here is CASTEDNYGYTF. Here the CDR3 DNA reads TGTGCCAGCACGGAGGATAACTATGGCTACACCTTC.

The genes are TRBV6-5 and TRBJ1-2; D uncertain. Germline V gene lookup returns CDR1 MNHEY and CDR2 SVGAGI. The CDR3 length is 13 residues. Trimming took 5 bases from V and 4 from J, leaving 11 bases between them. Here the CDR3 DNA reads TGTGCCAGCAGTCCCCGTGACCTCTATGGCTACACCTTC. Protein product: CASSPRDLYGYTF.

The count of this clone is one. The rearrangement uses TRBV2 and TRBJ1-1, with TRBD1 matching over 7 bases. The V gene's germline CDR1 is SNHLY and CDR2 FYNNEI. The CDR3 totals 15 residues. With V trimmed by 6 bases and J by 0 bases, 7 bases remained unmatched. Here the CDR3 DNA reads TGTGCCAGCAGCCAGACAGGGTCCATGAACACTGAAGCTTTCTTT. It specifies CASSQTGSMNTEAFF.

The chain joins TRBV11-2 to TRBJ1-1; D possibly corresponds to TRBD1 (6 bases). In germline, CDR1 is SGHAT, CDR2 FQNNGV. This CDR3 is built from 13 residues. The V end was cut by 3 bases, the J end by 10 bases, with 15 bases between. CDR3 amino acids: CASSFDRGAGAFF. CDR3 sequence (DNA): TGTGCCAGCAGCTTCGACCGGGGGGCGGGAGCTTTCTTT.

J is TRBJ1-2 and V is TRBV6-6; TRBD1 might be the D (6 bases). With 8 bases removed from V and 1 base from J, the gap between germline ends came to 11 bases. The length of the CDR3 is 13 residues. The germline V gene encodes CDR1 MNHNY and CDR2 SVGAGI (reference sequence). DNA for the CDR3: TGTGCCAGCGGCAACAGGGTTAACTATGGCTACACCTTC. Its translation: CASGNRVNYGYTF.

About this clone itself: The same CDR3 also results from other DNA sequences found in this sample. The CDR3: CASSLVGQGMGEQYF. CDR3 nucleotide sequence: TGTGCCAGCAGCTTAGTGGGACAGGGGATGGGCGAGCAGTACTTC. V and J are TRBV7-2 and TRBJ2-7; TRBD1 matches 10 bases. Trimming took 1 base from V and 6 from J; bases not matched to a gene: 6. Germline CDR1 is SGHTA and CDR2 is FQGNSA. CDR3 length: 15 residues.

Of note for this clone: This specimen includes other DNA sequences encoding the same CDR3. V gene TRBV29-1 combines with J gene TRBJ1-2; TRBD1 aligns across 9 bases. Germline CDR1 is SQVTM and CDR2 is ANQGSEA. The trim removed 7 bases at V and 3 bases at J, leaving 6 bases unmatched. The CDR3 spans 13 residues. The CDR3 bases are TGCAGCGCTCGGGACAGGGTGGACTATGGCTACACCTTC. This codes for CSARDRVDYGYTF.

J is TRBJ2-1 and V is TRBV9; no firm D call. Deletions cut 3 bases from V and 0 bases from J, with 10 bases between. CDR1 and CDR2 (germline): SGDLS, YYNGEE. This CDR3 has 15 residues. The CDR3 is CASSGHSSSYNEQFF. CDR3 coding DNA: TGTGCCAGCAGCGGCCATTCCAGCTCCTACAATGAGCAGTTCTTC.

The chain links TRBV6-5 to TRBJ2-7; D is possibly TRBD1 or TRBD2 (5 bases each). V dropped 7 bases and J dropped 7 bases, with 17 bases sitting between them. Germline V gene sequence: CDR1 MNHEY, CDR2 SVGAGI. The CDR3 has 13 residues. This chain's CDR3 is CASKGPGGWEQYF. The CDR3 DNA sequence: TGTGCCAGCAAGGGGCCTGGGGGATGGGAGCAGTACTTC.

V and J are TRBV18 and TRBJ2-7; tentative D call: TRBD1 (6 bases). This CDR3 has 13 residues. The germline V gene encodes CDR1 KGHSH and CDR2 LQKENI. V dropped 3 bases and J dropped 5 bases, with 11 bases sitting between them. The CDR3 sequence is CASSPRDTHEQYF. Here the CDR3 DNA reads TGTGCCAGCTCACCCCGGGACACACACGAGCAGTACTTC. The whole variable domain, remainder taken from reference TRBV18 and TRBJ2-7, is NAGVMQNPRHLVRRRGQEARLRCSPMKGHSHVYWYRQLPEEGLKFMVYLQKENIIDESGMPKERFSAEFPKEGPSILRIQQVVRGDSAAYFCASSPRDTHEQYFGPGTRLTVT.

This rearrangement joins TRBV7-2 to TRBJ2-5; 7 positions agree with TRBD2. The CDR3 is 14 amino acids. V shed 2 bases and J 4 bases; nucleotides not matched to a gene: 4. Germline CDR1 is SGHTA and CDR2 is FQGNSA. The CDR3 loop reads CASSLRSSGETQYF. CDR3 sequence (DNA): TGTGCCAGCAGCTTAAGATCTAGCGGAGAGACCCAGTACTTC.